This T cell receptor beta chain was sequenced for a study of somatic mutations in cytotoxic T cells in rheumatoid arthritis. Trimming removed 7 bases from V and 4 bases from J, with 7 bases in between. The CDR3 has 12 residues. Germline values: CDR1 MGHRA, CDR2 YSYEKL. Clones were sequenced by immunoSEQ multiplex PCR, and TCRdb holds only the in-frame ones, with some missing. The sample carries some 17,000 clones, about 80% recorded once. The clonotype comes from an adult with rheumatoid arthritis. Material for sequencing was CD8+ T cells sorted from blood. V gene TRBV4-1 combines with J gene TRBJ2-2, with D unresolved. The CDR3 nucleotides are TGCGCCAGCATGGGTAGCACCGGGGAGCTGTTTTTT. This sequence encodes CASMGSTGELFF.